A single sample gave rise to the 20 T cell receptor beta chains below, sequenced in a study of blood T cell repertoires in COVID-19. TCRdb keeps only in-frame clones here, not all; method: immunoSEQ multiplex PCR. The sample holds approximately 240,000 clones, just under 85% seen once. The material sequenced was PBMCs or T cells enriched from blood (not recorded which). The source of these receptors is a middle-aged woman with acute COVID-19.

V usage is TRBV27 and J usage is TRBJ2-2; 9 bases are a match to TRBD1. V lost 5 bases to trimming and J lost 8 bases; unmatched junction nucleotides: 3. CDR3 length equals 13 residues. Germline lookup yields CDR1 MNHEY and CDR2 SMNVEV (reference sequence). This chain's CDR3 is CASSPGQGGELFF. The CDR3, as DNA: TGTGCCAGCAGTCCAGGACAGGGGGGGGAGCTGTTTTTT.

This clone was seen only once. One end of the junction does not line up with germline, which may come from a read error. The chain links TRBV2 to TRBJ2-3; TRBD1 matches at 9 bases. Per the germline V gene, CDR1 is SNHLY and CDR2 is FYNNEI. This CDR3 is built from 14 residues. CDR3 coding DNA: TGTGCCAGCAGAGAAGACAGGGGGTCAGATACGCAGTATTTT. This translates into CASREDRGSDTQYF.

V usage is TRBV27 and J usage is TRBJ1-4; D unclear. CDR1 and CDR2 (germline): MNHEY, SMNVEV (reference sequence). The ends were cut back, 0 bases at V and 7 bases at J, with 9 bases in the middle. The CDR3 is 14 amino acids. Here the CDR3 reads CASSLSGIGEKLFF. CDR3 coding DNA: TGTGCCAGCAGTTTATCCGGGATCGGTGAAAAACTGTTTTTT. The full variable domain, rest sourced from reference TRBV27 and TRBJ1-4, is EAQVTQNPRYLITVTGKKLTVTCSQNMNHEYMSWYRQDPGLGLRQIYYSMNVEVTDKGDVPEGYKVSRKEKRNFPLILESPSPNQTSLYFCASSLSGIGEKLFFGSGTQLSVL.

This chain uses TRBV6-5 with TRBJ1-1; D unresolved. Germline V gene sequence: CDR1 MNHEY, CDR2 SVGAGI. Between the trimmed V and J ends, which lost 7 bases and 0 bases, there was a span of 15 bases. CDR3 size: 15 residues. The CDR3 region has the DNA TGTGCCAGCAATTTCCGGGATCCTCTGAACACTGAAGCTTTCTTT. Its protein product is CASNFRDPLNTEAFF.

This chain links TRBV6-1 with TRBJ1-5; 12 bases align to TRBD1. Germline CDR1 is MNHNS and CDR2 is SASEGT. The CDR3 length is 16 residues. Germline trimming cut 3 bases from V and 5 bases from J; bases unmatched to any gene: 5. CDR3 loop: CASSDGRDRGHQPQHF. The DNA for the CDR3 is TGTGCCAGCAGTGACGGACGGGACAGGGGGCATCAGCCCCAGCATTTT.

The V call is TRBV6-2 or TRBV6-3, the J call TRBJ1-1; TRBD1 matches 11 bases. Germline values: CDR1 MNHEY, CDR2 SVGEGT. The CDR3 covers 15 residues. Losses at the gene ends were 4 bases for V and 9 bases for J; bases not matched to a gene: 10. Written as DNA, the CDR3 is TGTGCCAGCAGTTGGGGCTTCGGGACAGGGGGACAAGCTTTCTTT. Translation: CASSWGFGTGGQAFF.

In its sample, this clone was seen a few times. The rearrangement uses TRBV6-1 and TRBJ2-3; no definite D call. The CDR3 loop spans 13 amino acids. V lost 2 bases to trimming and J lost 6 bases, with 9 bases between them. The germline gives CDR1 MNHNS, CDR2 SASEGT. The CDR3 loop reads CASSEHAADTQYF. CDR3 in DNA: TGTGCCAGCAGTGAACACGCAGCGGATACGCAGTATTTT.

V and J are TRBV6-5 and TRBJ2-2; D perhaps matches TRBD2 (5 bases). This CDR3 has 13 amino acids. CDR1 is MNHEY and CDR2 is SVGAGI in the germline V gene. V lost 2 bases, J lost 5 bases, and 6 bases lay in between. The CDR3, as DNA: TGTGCCAGCAGTTACAGGACTACCGGGGAGCTGTTTTTT. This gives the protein CASSYRTTGELFF.

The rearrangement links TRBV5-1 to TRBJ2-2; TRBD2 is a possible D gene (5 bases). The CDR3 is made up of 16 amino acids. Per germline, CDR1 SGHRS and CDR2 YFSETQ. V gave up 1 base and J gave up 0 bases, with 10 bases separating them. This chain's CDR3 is CASSLYGETNTGELFF. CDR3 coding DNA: TGCGCCAGCAGCTTGTACGGGGAAACGAACACCGGGGAGCTGTTTTTT. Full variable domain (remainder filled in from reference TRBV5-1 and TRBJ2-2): KAGVTQTPRYLIKTRGQQVTLSCSPISGHRSVSWYQQTPGQGLQFLFEYFSETQRNKGNFPGRFSGRQFSNSRSEMNVSTLELGDSALYLCASSLYGETNTGELFFGEGSRLTVL.

CDR3 DNA sequence: TGCAGTGCTAGTGTTTTGGGACAGGGGGCCGACGAGCAGTACTTC. It translates to CSASVLGQGADEQYF. The chain combines TRBV20-1 with TRBJ2-7, with TRBD1 matching over 12 bases. Trimming removed 3 bases from V and 5 bases from J; junction bases left unmatched: 8. The CDR3 has 15 amino acids. In germline, CDR1 is DFQATT, CDR2 SNEGSKA (reference sequence).

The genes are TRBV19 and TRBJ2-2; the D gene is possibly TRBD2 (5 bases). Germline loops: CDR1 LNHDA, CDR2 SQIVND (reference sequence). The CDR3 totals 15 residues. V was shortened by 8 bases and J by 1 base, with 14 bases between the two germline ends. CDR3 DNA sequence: TGTGCCAGTTCCGAGGGCACCCTGAACACCGGGGAGCTGTTTTTT. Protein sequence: CASSEGTLNTGELFF.

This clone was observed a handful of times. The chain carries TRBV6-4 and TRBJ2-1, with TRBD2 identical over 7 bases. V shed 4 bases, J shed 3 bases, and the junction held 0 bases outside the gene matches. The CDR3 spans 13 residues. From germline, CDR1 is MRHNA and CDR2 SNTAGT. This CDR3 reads CASSGTSYNEQFF. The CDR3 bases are TGTGCCAGCAGTGGGACTAGCTACAATGAGCAGTTCTTC.

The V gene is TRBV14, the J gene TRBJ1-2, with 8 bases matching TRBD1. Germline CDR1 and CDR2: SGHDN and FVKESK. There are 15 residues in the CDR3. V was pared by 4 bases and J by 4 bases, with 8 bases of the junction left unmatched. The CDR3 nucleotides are TGTGCCAGCAGCCCCGACAGGGGATCCTCCTATGGCTACACCTTC. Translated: CASSPDRGSSYGYTF.

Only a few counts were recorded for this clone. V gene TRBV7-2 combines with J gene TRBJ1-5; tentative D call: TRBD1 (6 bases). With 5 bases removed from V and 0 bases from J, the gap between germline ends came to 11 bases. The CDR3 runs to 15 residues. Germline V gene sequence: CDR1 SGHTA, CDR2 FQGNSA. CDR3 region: CASSIGQNSNQPQHF. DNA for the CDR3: TGTGCCAGCAGCATAGGACAGAATAGCAATCAGCCCCAGCATTTT. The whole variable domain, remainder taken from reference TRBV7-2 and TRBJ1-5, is GAGVSQSPSNKVTEKGKDVELRCDPISGHTALYWYRQSLGQGLEFLIYFQGNSAPDKSGLPSDRFSAERTGGSVSTLTIQRTQQEDSAVYLCASSIGQNSNQPQHFGDGTRLSIL.

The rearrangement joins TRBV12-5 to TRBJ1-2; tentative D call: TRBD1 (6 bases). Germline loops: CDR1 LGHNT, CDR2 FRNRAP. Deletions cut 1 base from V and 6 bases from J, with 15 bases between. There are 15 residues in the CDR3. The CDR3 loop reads CASGLGTLQGDGYTF. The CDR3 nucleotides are TGTGCTAGTGGTTTGGGGACTTTACAGGGAGATGGCTACACCTTC.

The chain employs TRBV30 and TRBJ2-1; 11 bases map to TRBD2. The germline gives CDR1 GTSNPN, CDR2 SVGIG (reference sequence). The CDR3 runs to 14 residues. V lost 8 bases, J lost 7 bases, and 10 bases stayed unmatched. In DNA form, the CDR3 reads TGTGCCGCCGAACTAGCGGGAGTGAGAAATGAGCAGTTCTTC. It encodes CAAELAGVRNEQFF.

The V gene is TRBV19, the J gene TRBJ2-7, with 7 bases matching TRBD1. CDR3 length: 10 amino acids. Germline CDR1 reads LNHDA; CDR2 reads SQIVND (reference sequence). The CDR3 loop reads CALRGLEQYF. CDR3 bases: TGTGCTTTAAGGGGGCTCGAGCAGTACTTC.

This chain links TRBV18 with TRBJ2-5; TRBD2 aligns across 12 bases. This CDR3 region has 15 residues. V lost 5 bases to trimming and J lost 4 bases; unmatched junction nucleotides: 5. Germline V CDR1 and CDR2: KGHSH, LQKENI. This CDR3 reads CASSKTSGSSETQYF. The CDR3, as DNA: TGTGCCAGCTCAAAGACTAGCGGGAGCTCAGAGACCCAGTACTTC. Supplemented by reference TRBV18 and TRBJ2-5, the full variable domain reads NAGVMQNPRHLVRRRGQEARLRCSPMKGHSHVYWYRQLPEEGLKFMVYLQKENIIDESGMPKERFSAEFPKEGPSILRIQQVVRGDSAAYFCASSKTSGSSETQYFGPGTRLLVL.

This CDR3 reads CASSRTPLTGELFF. The CDR3 DNA reads TGTGCCAGCAGCCGCACACCCCTCACCGGGGAGCTGTTTTTT. The V call is TRBV11-3, the J call TRBJ2-2; D remains unclear. The CDR3 is 14 amino acids. Trimming shortened V by 5 bases and J by 4 bases, and 11 bases separated the two germline ends. In germline, CDR1 is SGHNT, CDR2 YENEEA.

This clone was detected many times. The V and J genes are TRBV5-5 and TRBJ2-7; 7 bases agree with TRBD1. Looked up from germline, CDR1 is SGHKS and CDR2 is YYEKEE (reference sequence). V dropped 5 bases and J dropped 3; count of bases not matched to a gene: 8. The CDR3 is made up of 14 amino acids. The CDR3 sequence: CASRRPGQYYEQYF. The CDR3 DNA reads TGTGCCAGCAGAAGACCGGGACAGTACTACGAGCAGTACTTC.